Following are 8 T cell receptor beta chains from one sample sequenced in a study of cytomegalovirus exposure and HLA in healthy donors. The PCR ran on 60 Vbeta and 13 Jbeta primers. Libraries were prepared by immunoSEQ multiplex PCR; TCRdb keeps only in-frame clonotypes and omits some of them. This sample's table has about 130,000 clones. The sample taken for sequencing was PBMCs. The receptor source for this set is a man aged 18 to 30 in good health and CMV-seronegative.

In DNA form, the CDR3 reads TGTGCCAGTAGTGACCCCGGACAGAGGGCTTTCTTT. Residues: CASSDPGQRAFF. The rearrangement links TRBV19 to TRBJ1-1, with D possibly matching TRBD1 (6 bases). With 5 bases removed from V and 11 bases from J, the gap between germline ends came to 15 bases. The CDR3 is 12 amino acids. CDR1 is LNHDA and CDR2 is SQIVND in the germline V gene (reference sequence).

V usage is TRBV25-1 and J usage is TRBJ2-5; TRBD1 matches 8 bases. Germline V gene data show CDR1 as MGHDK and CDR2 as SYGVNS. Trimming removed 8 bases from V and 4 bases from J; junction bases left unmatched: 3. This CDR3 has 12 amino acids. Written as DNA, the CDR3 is TGTGCCAGCCGGGACAGGAGAGAGACCCAGTACTTC. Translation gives CASRDRRETQYF.

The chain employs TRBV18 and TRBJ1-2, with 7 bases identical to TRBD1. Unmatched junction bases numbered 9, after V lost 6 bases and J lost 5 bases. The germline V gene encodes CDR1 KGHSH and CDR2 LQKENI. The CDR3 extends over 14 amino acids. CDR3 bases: TGTGCCAGCTCTGGAGGACAGGCAGGGTATGGCTACACCTTC. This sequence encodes CASSGGQAGYGYTF.

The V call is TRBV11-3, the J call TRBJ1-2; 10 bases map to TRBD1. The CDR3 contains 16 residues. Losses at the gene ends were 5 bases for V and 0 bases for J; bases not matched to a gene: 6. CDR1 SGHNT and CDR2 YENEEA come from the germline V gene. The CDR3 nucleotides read TGTGCCAGCAGCAGACAGGGGGCTTTTTCTAACTATGGCTACACCTTC. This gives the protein CASSRQGAFSNYGYTF.

For the CDR3, the DNA is TGCGCCAGCAGCTCCGGTAGAGGGTCTAACTATGGCTACACCTTC. It yields the protein CASSSGRGSNYGYTF. The chain carries TRBV5-1 and TRBJ1-2, with D unclear. The V gene's germline CDR1 is SGHRS and CDR2 YFSETQ. This CDR3 has 15 amino acids. V was trimmed by 3 bases and J by 0 bases, leaving 12 bases between them.

This CDR3 reads CASSSRQGSSYEQYF. The CDR3 DNA reads TGTGCCAGCAGTTCCAGACAGGGATCCTCCTACGAGCAGTACTTC. The chain carries TRBV28 and TRBJ2-7; 7 bases map to TRBD1. The CDR3 sequence is 15 residues long. CDR1 and CDR2 from the germline V gene are MDHEN and SYDVKM. V trimming: 4 bases; J trimming: 0 bases; junction bases outside the gene matches: 6.

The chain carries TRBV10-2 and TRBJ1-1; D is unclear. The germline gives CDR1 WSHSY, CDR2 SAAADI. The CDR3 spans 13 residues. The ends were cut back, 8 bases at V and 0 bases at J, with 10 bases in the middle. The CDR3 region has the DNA TGCGCCAGCGGCGACATCATGAACACTGAAGCTTTCTTT. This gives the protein CASGDIMNTEAFF.

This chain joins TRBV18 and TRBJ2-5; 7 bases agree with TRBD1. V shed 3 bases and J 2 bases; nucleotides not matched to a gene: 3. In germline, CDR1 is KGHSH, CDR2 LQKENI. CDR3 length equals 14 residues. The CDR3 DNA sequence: TGTGCCAGCTCACCGACAGGGCAACAAGAGACCCAGTACTTC. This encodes CASSPTGQQETQYF. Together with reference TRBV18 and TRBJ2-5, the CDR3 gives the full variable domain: NAGVMQNPRHLVRRRGQEARLRCSPMKGHSHVYWYRQLPEEGLKFMVYLQKENIIDESGMPKERFSAEFPKEGPSILRIQQVVRGDSAAYFCASSPTGQQETQYFGPGTRLLVL.